This T cell receptor beta chain was recovered during a study of blood T cell repertoires in COVID-19. Study information: PBMCs, B-cell-depleted T cells, or T cells provided the cDNA or gDNA that made up the material.

Original analysis: From reference gene primer amplification, estimates of nucleated cell counts were derived. Clones were sequenced by immunoSEQ multiplex PCR, and TCRdb holds only the in-frame ones, with some missing. V and J calls and clone size follow that table, whereas D and trimming were derived from the DNA. The sample has about 120,000 clones, about four fifths seen once. Trimming stripped 5 bases from V and 1 base from J, with 9 bases between. The CDR3 has 14 amino acids. The germline gives CDR1 SGHTA, CDR2 FQGNSA. The clonotype was recovered from a man between 60 and 75 years old with active or convalescent COVID-19. The J gene is TRBJ1-5, the V gene TRBV7-2; the D gene is possibly TRBD1 (6 bases). Sequencing was carried out using peripheral blood. The CDR3 loop reads CASSPRGSNQPQHF. The CDR3 region has the DNA TGTGCCAGCAGCCCAAGGGGGAGCAATCAGCCCCAGCATTTT.